Listed below are T cell receptor beta chains from one sample, sequenced in a study of cytomegalovirus exposure and HLA in healthy donors. Sequencing was performed with immunoSEQ multiplex PCR; in TCRdb, only in-frame clones are kept and a portion is missing. The sample consists of 200,000 to 300,000 clones, approximately 87% of them appearing once. Specimen: PBMCs. These TCRs come from a man aged 18 to 30 in good health and CMV-seronegative. The CDR3 runs from the conserved cysteine through the conserved F or W. The D gene is left open where the match is weak. Size is omitted from some rows. Given values are once, few, many or a class for expanded clones.

j_call cdr3_length d_call v_call clone_size cdr3_aa cdr3_nt
TRBJ1-2 16 TRBD1 TRBV5-1 NA CASSLVTTGANYGYTF TGCGCCAGCAGCTTGGTGACGACAGGGGCTAACTATGGCTACACCTTC
TRBJ2-7 15 TRBD1 TRBV7-8 once CASSLGQTGVREQYF TGTGCCAGCAGCTTAGGTCAAACAGGGGTGAGGGAGCAGTACTTC
TRBJ1-1 16 TRBD1 TRBV5-1 NA CASSLDGRGTGDEAFF TGCGCCAGCAGCTTGGATGGAAGGGGGACAGGGGATGAAGCTTTCTTT
TRBJ1-2 14 TRBD1 TRBV4-3 NA CASSQEGTGVGYTF TGCGCCAGCAGCCAAGAGGGAACAGGGGTAGGCTACACCTTC
TRBJ2-1 15 TRBD1 TRBV30 NA CAWTTAGTVYNEQFF TGTGCCTGGACCACCGCCGGGACAGTCTACAATGAGCAGTTCTTC
TRBJ1-1 13 NA TRBV2 NA CASSKGWVPEAFF TGTGCCAGCAGTAAGGGGTGGGTTCCTGAAGCTTTCTTT
TRBJ2-7 13 TRBD2 TRBV9 NA CASSRAGPYEQYF TGTGCCAGCAGCAGAGCGGGACCCTACGAGCAGTACTTC
TRBJ2-7 16 NA TRBV7-6 NA CASSSIRQAFPYEQYF TGTGCCAGCAGCTCAATCCGACAGGCGTTTCCCTACGAGCAGTACTTC
TRBJ2-2 16 TRBD1 TRBV6-1 once CASCGVGTGVTGELFF TGTGCCAGCTGTGGCGTTGGGACAGGGGTCACCGGGGAGCTGTTTTTT
TRBJ2-1 15 NA TRBV5-1 NA CASSLVPGSANEQFF TGCGCCAGCAGCTTGGTTCCGGGATCGGCGAATGAGCAGTTCTTC
TRBJ2-3 16 TRBD2 TRBV27 NA CASSSRQRGSTDTQYF TGTGCCAGCAGTTCGCGTCAGCGGGGTAGCACAGATACGCAGTATTTT
TRBJ2-7 15 TRBD2 TRBV5-1 once CASSRGREGSYEQYF TGCGCCAGCAGCAGAGGGCGGGAGGGCTCCTACGAGCAGTACTTC
TRBJ2-7 14 NA TRBV2 NA CASSLQGPAREQYF TGTGCCAGCAGTCTACAGGGCCCAGCTCGCGAGCAGTACTTC
TRBJ2-2 15 NA TRBV9 NA CASSGAFANTGELFF TGTGCCAGCAGCGGAGCTTTCGCGAACACCGGGGAGCTGTTTTTT
TRBJ1-2 13 NA TRBV18 few CARGAPRAYGYTF TGTGCCCGCGGGGCTCCCCGGGCCTATGGCTACACCTTC
TRBJ2-7 13 NA TRBV28 NA CASNRENGSGQYF TGTGCCAGCAACCGGGAGAATGGTAGCGGGCAGTACTTC
TRBJ1-2 13 NA TRBV5-6 NA CASSLTGSAGYTF TGTGCCAGCAGCTTGACGGGATCGGCCGGCTACACCTTC
TRBJ2-3 17 TRBD2 TRBV5-1 NA CASSLALGSGGTDTQYF TGCGCCAGCAGCTTGGCCTTGGGTAGCGGGGGGACAGATACGCAGTATTTT
TRBJ2-7 13 NA TRBV28 NA CASSTGGGSVEYF TGTGCCAGCAGCACTGGTGGGGGGAGTGTGGAGTACTTC
TRBJ2-7 16 TRBD2 TRBV27 NA CASSLLVGREVYEQYF TGTGCCAGCAGTTTATTGGTGGGGCGGGAGGTCTACGAGCAGTACTTC
TRBJ2-3 13 NA TRBV6-6 NA CASTQVGADTQYF TGTGCCAGCACCCAAGTAGGGGCAGATACGCAGTATTTT
TRBJ1-1 16 NA TRBV5-1 NA CASSLGGSRENTEAFF TGCGCCAGCAGCTTGGGAGGGTCCCGAGAGAACACTGAAGCTTTCTTT
TRBJ1-2 13 NA TRBV7-2 NA CASSLVRNYGYTF TGTGCCAGCAGCTTAGTGCGTAACTATGGCTACACCTTC
TRBJ1-6 16 NA TRBV28 few CASSLSFRGNNSPLHF TGTGCCAGCAGTTTAAGTTTCCGGGGGAATAATTCACCCCTCCACTTT
TRBJ2-1 11 NA TRBV9 few CASSFGGEQFF TGTGCCAGCAGCTTTGGAGGTGAGCAGTTCTTC
TRBJ2-1 17 TRBD2 TRBV9 NA CASSLEQWLADYNEQFF TGTGCCAGCAGCCTCGAGCAATGGCTAGCGGATTACAATGAGCAGTTCTTC
TRBJ1-2 10 NA TRBV25-1 few CAVQRGGYTF TGTGCCGTTCAAAGGGGTGGTTACACCTTC
TRBJ2-1 15 TRBD2 TRBV18 NA CASSLSGTTYNEQFF TGTGCCAGCTCACTGTCCGGGACTACCTACAATGAGCAGTTCTTC
TRBJ1-6 17 NA TRBV21-1 NA CASSKWRSSSYNSPLHF TGTGCCAGCAGCAAATGGAGATCAAGCTCCTATAATTCACCCCTCCACTTT
TRBJ2-1 16 NA TRBV19 once CASSLPPQGVGNEQFF TGTGCCAGTAGTCTTCCCCCACAGGGTGTAGGGAATGAGCAGTTCTTC
TRBJ2-7 13 TRBD1 TRBV29-1 once CSVGGTGGYEQYF TGCAGCGTTGGTGGGACAGGGGGCTACGAGCAGTACTTC
TRBJ2-3 14 TRBD2 TRBV7-6 NA CASSYRGSLDTQYF TGTGCCAGCAGCTACCGCGGGAGCTTAGATACGCAGTATTTT
TRBJ1-3 17 NA TRBV4-1 NA CASSQVAVSGSGNTIYF TGCGCCAGCAGCCAAGTGGCCGTTTCAGGGTCTGGAAACACCATATATTTT
TRBJ1-3 14 NA TRBV5-6 NA CASSLGGSGNTIYF TGTGCCAGCAGCTTAGGGGGATCTGGAAACACCATATATTTT
TRBJ2-7 15 NA TRBV7-9 NA CASSPKGATSIEQYF TGTGCCAGCAGCCCAAAGGGAGCTACGTCTATCGAGCAGTACTTC
TRBJ1-5 14 NA TRBV6-5 NA CASSYSTGVQPQHF TGTGCCAGCAGTTACTCGACAGGAGTTCAGCCCCAGCATTTT
TRBJ2-1 17 TRBD2 TRBV6-1 once CASSGGLSGRVYNEQFF TGTGCCAGCAGTGGAGGACTCAGCGGGAGGGTCTACAATGAGCAGTTCTTC
TRBJ2-7 13 TRBD1 TRBV28 NA CATYRGRWDEQYF TGTGCCACATACAGGGGCAGATGGGACGAGCAGTACTTC
TRBJ1-6 14 NA TRBV18 NA CASSLSGVDSPLHF TGTGCCAGCTCACTCTCAGGGGTGGATTCACCCCTCCACTTT
TRBJ2-1 15 NA TRBV27 NA CASAKPEGPLNEQFF TGTGCCAGCGCGAAACCGGAGGGCCCTCTCAATGAGCAGTTCTTC
TRBJ2-5 15 TRBD2 TRBV7-9 NA CASSYGGGPLVDQYF TGTGCCAGCAGCTACGGCGGGGGGCCCCTAGTTGACCAGTACTTC
TRBJ1-2 14 TRBD1 TRBV27 NA CASSLKGASYGYTF TGTGCCAGCAGTTTAAAGGGGGCGAGCTATGGCTACACCTTC
TRBJ2-5 14 TRBD2 TRBV5-1 NA CASSFGTNEETQYF TGCGCCAGCAGCTTTGGGACTAACGAGGAGACCCAGTACTTC
TRBJ1-2 15 TRBD1 TRBV19 few CASRQPTGDFYGYTF TGTGCCAGTAGGCAACCGACAGGGGACTTTTATGGCTACACCTTC
TRBJ2-1 12 TRBD1 TRBV2 once CASSVTGDEQFF TGTGCCAGCAGTGTCACAGGGGATGAGCAGTTCTTC
TRBJ2-1 13 TRBD1 TRBV5-6 few CASSSTGLDEQFF TGTGCCAGCAGCTCGACAGGGTTGGATGAGCAGTTCTTC
TRBJ1-2 12 NA TRBV7-9 NA CASSLGSYGYTF TGTGCCAGCAGCTTGGGGAGTTATGGCTACACCTTC
TRBJ2-7 16 TRBD1 TRBV6-1 NA CASSDKVGTGRGEQYF TGTGCCAGCAGTGATAAAGTTGGGACAGGGAGAGGCGAGCAGTACTTC
TRBJ1-6 17 TRBD1 TRBV5-1 few CASSDDAVTGKNSPLHF TGCGCCAGCAGCGATGATGCCGTGACAGGGAAAAATTCACCCCTCCACTTT
TRBJ2-1 16 TRBD1 TRBV10-3 NA CATRTGAVGSYNEQFF TGTGCCACGCGGACAGGGGCGGTGGGCTCCTACAATGAGCAGTTCTTC
TRBJ1-5 15 TRBD1 TRBV5-1 NA CASSPLGQGNQPQHF TGCGCCAGCAGTCCATTGGGACAGGGAAATCAGCCCCAGCATTTT
TRBJ2-7 16 TRBD2 TRBV19 NA CASSPRTSGTSYEQYF TGTGCCAGTAGTCCCAGGACTAGCGGGACCTCCTACGAGCAGTACTTC